This TCR beta chain originates from a study of Graves' ophthalmopathy and Graves' hyperthyroidism. Overall study results and limits: Ophthalmopathy cases were distinguished from stable hyperthyroidism by a 13-signature model, reaching 85% to 90% sensitivity and 81.08% specificity.

About this clonotype: The antigen is undetermined.

Other autoimmune diseases, uncontrolled infections, pregnancy and lactation each led to patient exclusion. Physicians reached a diagnosis by relying on clinical symptoms, serum thyroxine, TRAb, thyroid ultrasound and orbital computed tomography. PBMCs stemmed from around 9 ml of fresh peripheral blood. Transcripts of RNA were the source for amplifying TCR beta CDR3 regions. Second-round multiplex PCR came after first-round RT-PCR with HTBI primers. TCRdb fed the multiplex PCR reads into MiXCR, producing one record per CDR3 protein. The sample lists over 500,000 distinct CDR3 sequences, 22% occurring once. The ends lost 8 bases at V and 5 bases at J; junction bases unmatched: 3. Germline-derived CDR1 and CDR2 are MNHNS and SASEGT. This CDR3 spans 12 amino acids.

The sample was peripheral blood. The chain couples TRBV6-1 to TRBJ2-7; 10 bases are a match to TRBD1. The clonotype was recovered from a woman between 18 and 30 years old with stable Graves' hyperthyroidism. Some clones in this sample may be carry-over from other donors' samples. CDR3 protein: CASRDRGHEQYF. The DNA for the CDR3 is TGTGCCAGCCGGGACAGGGGTCACGAGCAGTACTTC.